Ten or more counts support the clone carrying this TCR beta chain. The antigen remains unidentified. Germline V gene sequence: CDR1 SGHDT, CDR2 YYEEEE. V lost 4 bases and J 7 bases, leaving 12 bases between the germline ends. The CDR3 loop spans 13 amino acids. This specimen belongs to a study of blood T cells in healthy people across ages. Study-wide context: Capturing about one barcoded beta molecule per two T cells was achieved by template switching.

PCR was performed a second time for about 7 to 12 cycles using a sample-barcoded 5' primer and a J-beta primer mix. One entry per CDR3 protein, called by TCRdb with MiXCR from the 5' RACE reads. The sample shows more than 650,000 distinct CDR3 sequences, 22% of them seen only once. Study observations and caveats: Higher diversity and more naive CD4+ cells were features of long-lived donors, compared to aged donors. In the absence of known donor CMV status, changes in expanded clonotypes were possibly confounded.

V is TRBV5-6 and J is TRBJ2-4; no firm D call. This receptor was identified in a man between 70 and 80 years old in good health. The sequenced material came from blood. The CDR3 reads CASSPGVGNIQYF. In DNA, the CDR3 is TGTGCCAGCAGCCCTGGGGTGGGGAACATTCAGTACTTC.